A selection of T cell receptor beta chains follows, all from one sample in a study of T-cell reconstitution after alpha-beta-depleted transplantation in children. MiXCR was run by TCRdb on the PCR reads, yielding one entry per CDR3 protein. The data show 450,000 to 550,000 distinct CDR3 sequences, about 10% seen once. The source material was PBMCs, mostly from graft donor cells, sampled 180 days after TCRalphabeta/CD19-depleted stem cell transplant. These receptors were obtained from a female patient aged 2-15 years who had a stem cell transplant for aplastic anemia, so the T cells may come from the graft donor. Both conserved end residues are part of each CDR3. The order of the fields is J gene, V gene, D gene, clone size, CDR3 protein, CDR3 DNA. The D gene is left open where the match is weak. The size of a clone is reported for some rows only, either as once, few or many, or as a class for expanded clones.

j_call: TRBJ2-5; v_call: TRBV14; d_call: NA; clone_size: few; cdr3_aa: CASSQDIGAGETQYF; cdr3_nt: TGTGCCAGCAGCCAAGATATAGGCGCGGGAGAGACCCAGTACTTC
j_call: TRBJ1-5; v_call: TRBV7-9; d_call: NA; clone_size: NA; cdr3_aa: CASSSLLGQPQHF; cdr3_nt: TGTGCCAGCAGCTCCTTATTGGGTCAGCCCCAGCATTTT
j_call: TRBJ1-2; v_call: TRBV7-2; d_call: NA; clone_size: many; cdr3_aa: CASSLIFPGAYGYTF; cdr3_nt: TGTGCCAGCAGCTTAATTTTCCCGGGAGCCTATGGCTACACCTTC
j_call: TRBJ2-7; v_call: TRBV10-3; d_call: NA; clone_size: NA; cdr3_aa: CAIVTAAYEQYF; cdr3_nt: TGTGCCATCGTCACAGCTGCCTACGAGCAGTACTTC
j_call: TRBJ1-2; v_call: TRBV6-2/TRBV6-3; d_call: TRBD1; clone_size: NA; cdr3_aa: CASNRGQGYGYTF; cdr3_nt: TGTGCCAGCAACCGAGGACAGGGATATGGCTACACCTTC
j_call: TRBJ2-7; v_call: TRBV19; d_call: NA; clone_size: NA; cdr3_aa: CASSIRHSYEQYF; cdr3_nt: TGTGCCAGTAGTATTCGGCACTCCTACGAGCAGTACTTC
j_call: TRBJ2-2; v_call: TRBV6-2/TRBV6-3; d_call: TRBD2; clone_size: NA; cdr3_aa: CASSSTGGPDTGELFF; cdr3_nt: TGTGCCAGCAGTTCAACGGGAGGGCCTGACACCGGGGAGCTGTTTTTT
j_call: TRBJ1-4; v_call: TRBV7-6; d_call: NA; clone_size: NA; cdr3_aa: CASGGPFLGEKLFF; cdr3_nt: TGTGCCAGCGGGGGGCCGTTCCTAGGTGAAAAACTGTTTTTT
j_call: TRBJ2-7; v_call: TRBV5-1; d_call: TRBD2; clone_size: many; cdr3_aa: CASSLAKGLAGISYEQYF; cdr3_nt: TGCGCCAGCAGCTTGGCCAAGGGACTAGCGGGAATCTCCTACGAGCAGTACTTC
j_call: TRBJ2-5; v_call: TRBV25-1; d_call: NA; clone_size: NA; cdr3_aa: CASSEGRVWETQYF; cdr3_nt: TGTGCCAGCAGTGAAGGCCGAGTGTGGGAGACCCAGTACTTC
j_call: TRBJ2-1; v_call: TRBV11-3; d_call: NA; clone_size: NA; cdr3_aa: CASSDDNNEQFF; cdr3_nt: TGTGCCAGCAGCGATGATAACAATGAGCAGTTCTTC
j_call: TRBJ2-3; v_call: TRBV5-1; d_call: NA; clone_size: NA; cdr3_aa: CASSSTGRGSTDTQYF; cdr3_nt: TGCGCCAGCAGCTCGACAGGGAGGGGCAGCACAGATACGCAGTATTTT